Listed below are T cell receptor beta chains from one sample, sequenced in a study of blood T cell repertoires in COVID-19. The method was immunoSEQ multiplex PCR; TCRdb's version includes in-frame clones alone and lacks a portion of them. The data hold approximately 290,000 clones, with about 85% observed a single time. What was sequenced was peripheral blood. These receptor sequences come from a human donor with COVID-19, enrolled during active disease. The donor label of this sample is uncertain. CDR3s include the opening cysteine and the closing phenylalanine or tryptophan. The D gene is left open where the match is weak. Rows may omit the clone size; those that give it use once, few, many or a size class.

D: -
V: TRBV3-1/TRBV3-2
J: TRBJ2-4
size: -
DNA: TGTGCCAGCAGCCGCTTAAACGGCATTCAGTACTTC
CDR3: CASSRLNGIQYF

D: -
V: TRBV30
J: TRBJ2-4
size: -
DNA: TGTGCCTGGAGTCCCCGGTGGGGCCTCGCCAAAAACATTCAGTACTTC
CDR3: CAWSPRWGLAKNIQYF

D: TRBD2
V: TRBV19
J: TRBJ2-2
size: -
DNA: TGTGCCAGTAGTATACGGCGACTAGCAGACGGGGAGCTGTTTTTT
CDR3: CASSIRRLADGELFF

D: TRBD2
V: TRBV5-1
J: TRBJ2-7
size: -
DNA: TGCGCCAGCAGCTTGGTACTAGCGGGGTCATACGAGCAGTACTTC
CDR3: CASSLVLAGSYEQYF

D: TRBD2
V: TRBV7-2
J: TRBJ2-3
size: -
DNA: TGTGCCAGCAGCTTAAGTGGACTAGCGGGAGGCACAGATACGCAGTATTTT
CDR3: CASSLSGLAGGTDTQYF

D: -
V: TRBV19
J: TRBJ1-5
size: -
DNA: TGTGCCAGTAGTATAGGGGGGGGCGCAGGTCAGCCCCAGCATTTT
CDR3: CASSIGGGAGQPQHF

D: -
V: TRBV28
J: TRBJ1-3
size: -
DNA: TGTGCCAGCCTATCCTCTGGAAACACCATATATTTT
CDR3: CASLSSGNTIYF

D: -
V: TRBV20-1
J: TRBJ1-1
size: -
DNA: TGCAGTGCCAGTTGGACAGCGAACACTGAAGCTTTCTTT
CDR3: CSASWTANTEAFF

D: -
V: TRBV6-5
J: TRBJ2-3
size: -
DNA: TGTGCCAGCAGTCCTCCGCTTCAGGGCACAGATACGCAGTATTTT
CDR3: CASSPPLQGTDTQYF

D: -
V: TRBV7-2
J: TRBJ2-2
size: once
DNA: TGTGCCAGCAGTCCTGTCGGGGATCCGAACACCGGGGAGCTGTTTTTT
CDR3: CASSPVGDPNTGELFF

D: -
V: TRBV5-1
J: TRBJ2-3
size: -
DNA: TGCGCCAGCAGCTTGGCCAGTTCTAGCACAGATACGCAGTATTTT
CDR3: CASSLASSSTDTQYF

D: TRBD2
V: TRBV6-1
J: TRBJ2-5
size: -
DNA: TGTGCCAGCAGTGAAACGTGGGGTGGGCTAGCGGGAGGCCAAGAGACCCAGTACTTC
CDR3: CASSETWGGLAGGQETQYF

D: TRBD2
V: TRBV28
J: TRBJ2-2
size: few
DNA: TGTGCCAGCAGTTTTAGCGGGCTCACCGGGGAGCTGTTTTTT
CDR3: CASSFSGLTGELFF

D: -
V: TRBV9
J: TRBJ1-2
size: once
DNA: TGTGCCAGCAGTTCGACTAGCCGGAGTGGCTACACCTTC
CDR3: CASSSTSRSGYTF

D: -
V: TRBV28
J: TRBJ1-4
size: -
DNA: TGTGCCAGCAGCCCTCGGGGGGGCGCGGGTAATGAAAAACTGTTTTTT
CDR3: CASSPRGGAGNEKLFF

D: -
V: TRBV30
J: TRBJ1-5
size: -
DNA: TGTGCCTGGAGTGTAATGGGTCTAGATCAGCCCCAGCATTTT
CDR3: CAWSVMGLDQPQHF

D: -
V: TRBV30
J: TRBJ2-5
size: -
DNA: TGTGCCTGGGACCCCACAGGGCAAGAGACCCAGTACTTC
CDR3: CAWDPTGQETQYF

D: -
V: TRBV7-2
J: TRBJ2-7
size: -
DNA: TGTGCCAGCCAGGGGTTAAACCATCTTCGGGACTTC
CDR3: CASQGLNHLRDF

D: -
V: TRBV4-3
J: TRBJ2-1
size: -
DNA: TGCGCCAGCAGCCAATCGGGACTCTACAATGAGCAGTTCTTC
CDR3: CASSQSGLYNEQFF

D: -
V: TRBV19
J: TRBJ1-1
size: -
DNA: TGTGCCAGTATGCCAGGGTTCACTGAAGCTTTCTTT
CDR3: CASMPGFTEAFF

D: -
V: TRBV29-1
J: TRBJ2-1
size: few
DNA: TGCAGCGTTCTCCGCTACAATGAGCAGTTCTTC
CDR3: CSVLRYNEQFF

D: TRBD2
V: TRBV4-1
J: TRBJ2-2
size: -
DNA: TGCGCCAGCAGGCCGGGACTATTCTCTACCGGGGAGCTGTTTTTT
CDR3: CASRPGLFSTGELFF

D: -
V: TRBV30
J: TRBJ1-5
size: -
DNA: TGTGCCGTGGTGATGGGGGCGGATCAGCCCCAGCATTTT
CDR3: CAVVMGADQPQHF

D: -
V: TRBV7-2
J: TRBJ1-1
size: once
DNA: TGTGCCAGCAGCTTAGTATCGAGGGTGAACACTGAAGCTTTCTTT
CDR3: CASSLVSRVNTEAFF

D: -
V: TRBV19
J: TRBJ1-4
size: -
DNA: TGTGCCAGTAGTGCAACAGGGCTCACTAATGAAAAACTGTTTTTT
CDR3: CASSATGLTNEKLFF

D: -
V: TRBV19
J: TRBJ1-1
size: once
DNA: TGTGCCAGTAGTATTAGTCCGTTGAACACTGAAGCTTTCTTT
CDR3: CASSISPLNTEAFF

D: TRBD1
V: TRBV5-1
J: TRBJ2-1
size: -
DNA: TGCGCCAGCAGCTTACAGGGGCGCGCATCTTACAATGAGCAGTTCTTC
CDR3: CASSLQGRASYNEQFF

D: -
V: TRBV30
J: TRBJ1-3
size: -
DNA: TGTGCCTGCAAACCGAGCTCTGGAAACACCATATATTTT
CDR3: CACKPSSGNTIYF

D: -
V: TRBV12-5
J: TRBJ2-7
size: -
DNA: TGTGCTAGTGGTTTGGTCTTGGGGGGTCAGAGGGTTCCCTACGAGCAGTACTTC
CDR3: CASGLVLGGQRVPYEQYF

D: -
V: TRBV12-3/TRBV12-4
J: TRBJ1-2
size: -
DNA: TGTGCCAGCAGTTTAGGCTCAGGAGGCTACACCTTC
CDR3: CASSLGSGGYTF

D: TRBD1
V: TRBV27
J: TRBJ2-2
size: -
DNA: TGTGCCAGCAGTTTCGACAGGGCGAACACCGGGGAGCTGTTTTTT
CDR3: CASSFDRANTGELFF

D: -
V: TRBV5-4
J: TRBJ2-7
size: few
DNA: TGTGCCAGCGCCCGGGACACTCTCGGGAAGTACTTC
CDR3: CASARDTLGKYF

D: TRBD2
V: TRBV6-2/TRBV6-3
J: TRBJ2-2
size: -
DNA: TGTGCCAGCAGTCCGGAAGCGGGAGGGCCCCCCGGGGAGCTGTTTTTT
CDR3: CASSPEAGGPPGELFF

D: TRBD2
V: TRBV7-9
J: TRBJ2-7
size: -
DNA: TGTGCCAGCAGCAATCCGGGACTAGGCTACGAGCAGTACTTC
CDR3: CASSNPGLGYEQYF

D: -
V: TRBV11-2
J: TRBJ2-7
size: once
DNA: TGTGCCAGCAGCCCGTACGCCGAGGGAAGATCCTCCTACGAGCAGTACTTC
CDR3: CASSPYAEGRSSYEQYF

D: TRBD1
V: TRBV27
J: TRBJ2-3
size: -
DNA: TGTGCCAGCAGTCCAGGGGGCTTCAGAACAGATACGCAGTATTTT
CDR3: CASSPGGFRTDTQYF

D: -
V: TRBV19
J: TRBJ1-5
size: once
DNA: TGTGCCAGTAGTATACAGGGTAGGCAGCCCCAGCATTTT
CDR3: CASSIQGRQPQHF

D: -
V: TRBV6-5
J: TRBJ2-5
size: -
DNA: TGTGCCAGCAGCCGTCGGCGGGACCAAGAGACCCAGTACTTC
CDR3: CASSRRRDQETQYF

D: -
V: TRBV12-5
J: TRBJ1-3
size: few
DNA: TGTGCTAGTGGTCAGAATGGAAACACCATATATTTT
CDR3: CASGQNGNTIYF

D: TRBD1
V: TRBV18
J: TRBJ2-1
size: -
DNA: TGTGCCAGCTCACCAAGGGGCAGGGGGCAGGACAATGAGCAGTTCTTC
CDR3: CASSPRGRGQDNEQFF

D: TRBD1
V: TRBV5-6
J: TRBJ1-4
size: many
DNA: TGTGCCAGCAGCTGGGGTCCGGACAGGGGGAATGAAAAACTGTTTTTT
CDR3: CASSWGPDRGNEKLFF

D: -
V: TRBV28
J: TRBJ2-6
size: once
DNA: TGTGCCAGCAGTTTAGGGCTGATCTCTGGGGCCAACGTCCTGACTTTC
CDR3: CASSLGLISGANVLTF

D: TRBD1
V: TRBV18
J: TRBJ1-1
size: -
DNA: TGTGCCAGCTCACCGACAGGGGGCCGACTCACTGAAGCTTTCTTT
CDR3: CASSPTGGRLTEAFF

D: TRBD1
V: TRBV29-1
J: TRBJ1-5
size: few
DNA: TGCAGCGTCGCTACAGGGGGAGGTCAGCCCCAGCATTTT
CDR3: CSVATGGGQPQHF

D: -
V: TRBV14
J: TRBJ1-1
size: -
DNA: TGTGCCAGCAGCCCCATGGACAACCCCAAGTGGGTTGAAGCTTTCTTT
CDR3: CASSPMDNPKWVEAFF

D: TRBD1
V: TRBV9
J: TRBJ1-4
size: -
DNA: TGTGCCAGCAGCGTAGGAGGGACAGGGTCAGAAAAACTGTTTTTT
CDR3: CASSVGGTGSEKLFF

D: -
V: TRBV30
J: TRBJ1-2
size: -
DNA: TGTGCCTGGAGTGGTTACAGGAGCCACTATGGCTACACCTTC
CDR3: CAWSGYRSHYGYTF

D: TRBD1
V: TRBV6-5
J: TRBJ1-5
size: -
DNA: TGTGCCAGCGGTAGGGACAGGGGAGCGGATCAGCCCCAGCATTTT
CDR3: CASGRDRGADQPQHF

D: TRBD1
V: TRBV5-1
J: TRBJ2-3
size: -
DNA: TGCGCCAGCAGCTTTAGACAGGGGGCAGATACGCAGTATTTT
CDR3: CASSFRQGADTQYF

D: -
V: TRBV29-1
J: TRBJ2-1
size: -
DNA: TGCAGCGTTGAGATAGCCAGTAAGCCCAATGAGCAGTTCTTC
CDR3: CSVEIASKPNEQFF

D: -
V: TRBV27
J: TRBJ2-1
size: -
DNA: TGTGCCAGCAGTTTCCGGTGGGAGTCGGGCGATGAGCAGTTCTTC
CDR3: CASSFRWESGDEQFF

D: TRBD1
V: TRBV5-1
J: TRBJ1-1
size: -
DNA: TGCGCCAGCAGCTTGGGGAGGGGGCACATGAACACTGAAGCTTTCTTT
CDR3: CASSLGRGHMNTEAFF

D: TRBD1
V: TRBV29-1
J: TRBJ2-3
size: -
DNA: TGCAGCGCCGGGGGACAGGGGTATAATACGCAGTATTTT
CDR3: CSAGGQGYNTQYF

D: -
V: TRBV4-3
J: TRBJ1-1
size: -
DNA: TGCGCCAGCAGCCAAGGAAATGGCTATGAGGACACTGAAGCTTTCTTT
CDR3: CASSQGNGYEDTEAFF

D: TRBD1
V: TRBV19
J: TRBJ2-2
size: -
DNA: TGTGCCAGTAGTACCTCGACAGGGGGTCTGTACGGGGAGCTGTTTTTT
CDR3: CASSTSTGGLYGELFF

D: -
V: TRBV9
J: TRBJ2-3
size: -
DNA: TGTGCCAGCAGCGTAGGCCACTTAGACACAGATACGCAGTATTTT
CDR3: CASSVGHLDTDTQYF

D: -
V: TRBV5-4
J: TRBJ2-1
size: -
DNA: TGTGCCAGCAGCCGTGACAGGAATGAGCAGTTCTTC
CDR3: CASSRDRNEQFF

D: TRBD1
V: TRBV3-1/TRBV3-2
J: TRBJ1-4
size: -
DNA: TGTGCCAGCAGGAGGGGGCTTACAACTAATGAAAAACTGTTTTTT
CDR3: CASRRGLTTNEKLFF

D: TRBD2
V: TRBV19
J: TRBJ2-5
size: -
DNA: TGTGCCAGTAGTGCCGATGGCCGGGAGGGCCTGAAAGAGACCCAGTACTTC
CDR3: CASSADGREGLKETQYF

D: TRBD2
V: TRBV7-2
J: TRBJ2-3
size: -
DNA: TGTGCCAGCAGCTCCAGGCGGGGGGGATTGACAGATACGCAGTATTTT
CDR3: CASSSRRGGLTDTQYF